The 19 T cell receptor beta chains below all came from one sample that was sequenced in a study of blood T cell repertoires in COVID-19. The assay was immunoSEQ multiplex PCR, and TCRdb's table has in-frame clones only and misses some. The repertoire has hundreds of thousands of clones, more than 85% of them found once; the top ten carry about 4.6%. The specimen sequenced was peripheral blood. These receptors all stem from a man between 35 and 55 years old with acute or convalescent COVID-19.

The rearrangement uses TRBV5-6 and TRBJ1-1, with TRBD1 identical over 9 bases. CDR1 SGHDT and CDR2 YYEEEE come from the germline V gene. J gave up 1 base and V 2 bases, and 9 bases lay outside the gene matches. The CDR3 consists of 17 residues. The CDR3 DNA sequence: TGTGCCAGCAGCTTACAGGGGGCGTTTATACCGAACACTGAAGCTTTCTTT. It translates to CASSLQGAFIPNTEAFF.

Note on this clone: The same CDR3 arises from other DNA sequences in this sample as well. The rearrangement joins TRBV9 to TRBJ1-1, with no clear D. V was shortened by 0 bases and J by 0 bases, with 9 bases between the two germline ends. The CDR3 totals 15 residues. In germline, CDR1 is SGDLS, CDR2 YYNGEE. CDR3 sequence reads: CASSVVGQVNTEAFF. CDR3 nucleotides: TGTGCCAGCAGCGTAGTTGGGCAGGTGAACACTGAAGCTTTCTTT.

V usage is TRBV5-4 and J usage is TRBJ1-1; possibly TRBD1 for D (6 bases). The germline V gene has CDR1 SGHNT and CDR2 YYREEE (reference sequence). The V end lost 2 bases, the J end lost 8 bases, and 13 bases lay between the germline ends. The CDR3 runs to 13 residues. The CDR3 loop reads CASSLQGGEEAFF. CDR3 in DNA: TGTGCCAGCAGCTTACAGGGTGGTGAGGAAGCTTTCTTT.

This chain connects TRBV24-1 to TRBJ1-4, with 10 positions matching TRBD1. CDR1 is KGHDR, CDR2 SFDVKD, per germline. V dropped 4 bases and J dropped 11; count of bases not matched to a gene: 9. The CDR3 runs 15 residues. CDR3 protein: CATSDPRGTGEKLFF. The CDR3 nucleotides read TGTGCCACCAGTGACCCGAGGGGGACAGGGGAGAAACTGTTTTTT.

This clone has more than one count but fewer than ten. V is TRBV24-1 and J is TRBJ2-2, with D tentatively TRBD1 (6 bases). The CDR3 spans 16 residues. CDR1 and CDR2 from the germline V gene are KGHDR and SFDVKD. V shed 9 bases and J shed 0 bases, with 16 bases lying between them. The CDR3 region is CATPVRQEPNTGELFF. The CDR3 bases are TGTGCCACCCCAGTTCGACAGGAGCCGAACACCGGGGAGCTGTTTTTT.

This clone appeared once. The rearrangement uses TRBV18 and TRBJ1-6, with TRBD1 matching 7 bases. The trim removed 3 bases at V and 8 bases at J, leaving 4 bases unmatched. The CDR3 loop spans 14 amino acids. Germline assignment: CDR1 KGHSH and CDR2 LQKENI. CDR3 amino acids: CASSPRQGDSPLHF. The DNA of the CDR3 is TGTGCCAGCTCACCGCGGCAGGGGGATTCACCCCTCCACTTT.

V and J are TRBV10-3 and TRBJ2-7; possibly TRBD1 for D (6 bases). The V gene's germline CDR1 is ENHRY and CDR2 SYGVKD. The V end was cut by 7 bases, the J end by 3 bases, with 16 bases between. This CDR3 region has 14 residues. CDR3 sequence reads: CAITPDEGVYEQYF. The DNA of the CDR3 is TGTGCCATCACTCCGGACGAGGGGGTCTACGAGCAGTACTTC.

The CDR3 sequence is CASSITGSGEQYF. Here the CDR3 DNA reads TGTGCCAGTAGTATAACAGGGTCGGGCGAGCAGTACTTC. The chain has TRBV19 and TRBJ2-7; weak D call: TRBD1 (6 bases). The CDR3 sequence is 13 residues long. The germline gives CDR1 LNHDA, CDR2 SQIVND (reference sequence). Trimming shortened V by 2 bases and J by 6 bases, and 11 bases separated the two germline ends.

The chain has TRBV6-5 and TRBJ2-7; 13 bases match TRBD2. CDR1 and CDR2 from the germline V gene are MNHEY and SVGAGI. V was pared by 6 bases and J by 2 bases, with 4 bases of the junction left unmatched. The CDR3 is made up of 15 amino acids. CDR3 coding DNA: TGTGCCAGCAGCCTTACTAGCGGGGGGGCCTACGAGCAGTACTTC. It specifies CASSLTSGGAYEQYF.

This clone was seen only once. This sequence joins TRBV5-1 and TRBJ1-1, with 7 bases identical to TRBD1. The CDR3 covers 14 residues. Trimming at V came to 4 bases and at J to 4 bases, leaving 7 bases not matched to a gene. The germline CDR1 and CDR2 sequences are SGHRS and YFSETQ. DNA for the CDR3: TGCGCCAGCAGCCAGGACAGGTTTCGCACTGAAGCTTTCTTT. This gives the protein CASSQDRFRTEAFF. The entire variable domain, with the rest obtained from reference TRBV5-1 and TRBJ1-1, is as follows: KAGVTQTPRYLIKTRGQQVTLSCSPISGHRSVSWYQQTPGQGLQFLFEYFSETQRNKGNFPGRFSGRQFSNSRSEMNVSTLELGDSALYLCASSQDRFRTEAFFGQGTRLTVV.

The rearrangement uses TRBV10-3 and TRBJ2-3; the match to TRBD2 covers 10 bases. Germline V gives CDR1 ENHRY, CDR2 SYGVKD. V shed 5 bases, J shed 1 base, and the junction held 0 bases outside the gene matches. This CDR3 is 14 amino acids long. The CDR3, as DNA: TGTGCCATCAGTCTAGCGGGGGGCACAGATACGCAGTATTTT. The encoded protein is CAISLAGGTDTQYF.

About this clone itself: Other DNA sequences within the sample encode an identical CDR3. The V gene is TRBV5-1, the J gene TRBJ1-2; 7 bases fit TRBD1. The V gene end was trimmed by 0 bases and the J gene end by 8 bases; junction bases not matched to a gene: 4. Germline assignment: CDR1 SGHRS and CDR2 YFSETQ. CDR3 length: 13 residues. CDR3 loop: CASSLGQGDGYTF. The CDR3, as DNA: TGCGCCAGCAGCTTGGGACAGGGAGACGGCTACACCTTC. The full variable domain, its missing parts supplied by reference TRBV5-1 and TRBJ1-2, is KAGVTQTPRYLIKTRGQQVTLSCSPISGHRSVSWYQQTPGQGLQFLFEYFSETQRNKGNFPGRFSGRQFSNSRSEMNVSTLELGDSALYLCASSLGQGDGYTFGSGTRLTVV.

This clone was detected only once. J is TRBJ2-7 and V is TRBV10-2; 10 bases map to TRBD1. V lost 10 bases to trimming and J lost 7 bases; unmatched junction nucleotides: 10. The CDR3 extends over 13 amino acids. Germline V gene lookup returns CDR1 WSHSY and CDR2 SAAADI. The CDR3 DNA reads as TGCGCCACCTCGGGACAGGGGTTTGGGGAGCAGTACTTC. Its translation: CATSGQGFGEQYF.

This clone has just one count. The chain is built from TRBV24-1 and TRBJ2-3; 7 bases fit TRBD2. This CDR3 spans 13 amino acids. Per germline, CDR1 KGHDR and CDR2 SFDVKD. V shed 5 bases and J 3 bases; nucleotides not matched to a gene: 1. In DNA, the CDR3 is TGTGCCACCAGTGTGGGGGGGACAGATACGCAGTATTTT. It translates to CATSVGGTDTQYF.

This chain uses TRBV2 with TRBJ1-2; D may be TRBD1 (6 bases). The CDR3 covers 16 residues. Trimming removed 0 bases from V and 6 bases from J, with 17 bases in between. Germline V gene sequence: CDR1 SNHLY, CDR2 FYNNEI. The CDR3 region has the DNA TGTGCCAGCAGTGAAGCTGGGGTTACAGGGAACGATGGCTACACCTTC. Translating it yields CASSEAGVTGNDGYTF.

V is TRBV6-5 and J is TRBJ1-4; no clear D. Germline V gene lookup returns CDR1 MNHEY and CDR2 SVGAGI. V lost 8 bases and J 8 bases, leaving 21 bases between the germline ends. The CDR3 covers 15 residues. The CDR3 nucleotides read TGTGCCAGCGGACCTCCTGAGCGGCGGACCGAAAAACTGTTTTTT. This translates into CASGPPERRTEKLFF.

The gene calls are TRBV28 and TRBJ1-3; TRBD1 aligns across 8 bases. Germline V gene sequence: CDR1 MDHEN, CDR2 SYDVKM. CDR3 size: 15 residues. V lost 5 bases, J lost 3 bases, and 6 bases stayed unmatched. The CDR3 DNA sequence: TGTGCCAGCAGTCTGGGACAGGAGTTTGGAAACACCATATATTTT. Residues: CASSLGQEFGNTIYF.

V is TRBV5-6 and J is TRBJ2-1; 8 bases map to TRBD1. The CDR3 has 12 amino acids. Germline lookup yields CDR1 SGHDT and CDR2 YYEEEE. The V segment lost 4 bases and the J segment 7 bases; nucleotides outside the gene matches: 1. The CDR3 DNA reads as TGTGCCAGCAGCGACAGGGGTAATGAGCAGTTCTTC. Its translation is CASSDRGNEQFF.

The chain employs TRBV9 and TRBJ2-2; unclear D gene. Per the germline V gene, CDR1 is SGDLS and CDR2 is YYNGEE. The CDR3 sequence is 14 residues long. Trimming removed 2 bases from V and 7 bases from J, with 12 bases in between. This CDR3 is CASSVPPGGGELFF. The CDR3 DNA is TGTGCCAGCAGCGTGCCTCCCGGCGGCGGGGAGCTGTTTTTT. The whole variable domain, remainder taken from reference TRBV9 and TRBJ2-2, is DSGVTQTPKHLITATGQRVTLRCSPRSGDLSVYWYQQSLDQGLQFLIQYYNGEERAKGNILERFSAQQFPDLHSELNLSSLELGDSALYFCASSVPPGGGELFFGEGSRLTVL.